A selection of T cell receptor beta chains follows, all from one sample in a study of blood T cell repertoires in COVID-19. TCRdb's copy holds only in-frame clones and misses some; the assay was immunoSEQ multiplex PCR. The table shows about 60,000 clones, with 80% to 90% occurring only once. The sample was peripheral blood. Source of these receptors: a man aged 40-49 years with acute or convalescent COVID-19. Each CDR3 is given with its conserved first and last residue. A D gene is named only where the DNA matches it firmly. Not every row has a clone size; where given, it reads once, few, many or a size class.

d_gene | j_gene | v_gene | abundance | CDR3aa | CDR3nt
TRBD2 | TRBJ2-3 | TRBV10-2 | NA | CASTEPSGPLTDTQYF | TGCGCCAGCACCGAGCCTAGCGGACCGCTCACAGATACGCAGTATTTT
TRBD1 | TRBJ2-7 | TRBV12-5 | NA | CASGWDSRAEQYF | TGTGCTAGTGGTTGGGACAGCCGGGCGGAGCAGTACTTC
NA | TRBJ1-4 | TRBV29-1 | NA | CSVEARGTGYEKLFF | TGCAGCGTTGAAGCACGAGGAACAGGGTATGAAAAACTGTTTTTT
NA | TRBJ1-5 | TRBV7-9 | NA | CASSLVVQASGNQPQHF | TGTGCCAGCAGCTTAGTAGTACAGGCCTCAGGCAATCAGCCCCAGCATTTT
TRBD1 | TRBJ2-7 | TRBV6-5 | NA | CASRRDREAREQYF | TGTGCCAGCAGGAGGGACAGGGAGGCGAGGGAGCAGTACTTC
NA | TRBJ2-3 | TRBV29-1 | NA | CSVEEGGWGTDTQYF | TGCAGCGTTGAAGAGGGAGGCTGGGGCACAGATACGCAGTATTTT
NA | TRBJ2-1 | TRBV2 | NA | CASNERTTYNEQFF | TGTGCCAGCAACGAGCGGACCACCTACAATGAGCAGTTCTTC
TRBD1 | TRBJ1-6 | TRBV5-1 | NA | CASSLNTGENSPLHF | TGCGCCAGCAGCTTAAATACAGGGGAAAATTCACCCCTCCACTTT
NA | TRBJ1-6 | TRBV5-4 | NA | CASSLDEGQGWRNSPLHF | TGTGCCAGCAGCTTGGACGAGGGGCAGGGGTGGAGAAATTCACCCCTCCACTTT
TRBD1 | TRBJ1-2 | TRBV7-2 | NA | CASSLGGQHGYTF | TGTGCCAGCAGCTTAGGGGGACAGCATGGCTACACCTTC
TRBD1 | TRBJ2-1 | TRBV24-1 | NA | CASGDSSYNEQFF | TGTGCCAGTGGGGACAGCTCCTACAATGAGCAGTTCTTC
TRBD1 | TRBJ2-7 | TRBV7-9 | few | CASSAGYGTGAYEQYF | TGTGCCAGCAGCGCCGGATATGGGACAGGGGCCTACGAGCAGTACTTC
TRBD2 | TRBJ2-1 | TRBV5-6 | NA | CASSAGLAANEQFF | TGTGCCAGCAGCGCCGGACTAGCGGCGAATGAGCAGTTCTTC
NA | TRBJ2-5 | TRBV30 | NA | CAWSHPGGGETQYF | TGTGCCTGGAGTCACCCAGGTGGAGGGGAGACCCAGTACTTC
NA | TRBJ1-4 | TRBV9 | NA | CASSVHSGNEKLFF | TGTGCCAGCAGCGTACACTCCGGGAATGAAAAACTGTTTTTT
NA | TRBJ1-1 | TRBV19 | NA | CASSIDRTVTEAFF | TGTGCCAGTAGTATAGATAGGACAGTCACTGAAGCTTTCTTT
TRBD2 | TRBJ2-6 | TRBV7-9 | NA | CASSLAGGSFGSGANVLTF | TGTGCCAGCAGCTTAGCGGGGGGGTCATTCGGCTCTGGGGCCAACGTCCTGACTTTC
TRBD1 | TRBJ2-1 | TRBV6-6 | NA | CASSSRTGGDEQFF | TGTGCCAGCAGTTCCCGGACAGGGGGCGATGAGCAGTTCTTC
NA | TRBJ2-3 | TRBV5-1 | NA | CASSFRDTQYF | TGCGCCAGCAGCTTCCGGGATACGCAGTATTTT
NA | TRBJ1-4 | TRBV11-3 | NA | CASSPSGTTTTNEKLFF | TGTGCCAGCAGCCCGTCGGGGACAACAACAACTAATGAAAAACTGTTTTTT
NA | TRBJ2-3 | TRBV19 | NA | CASSARHPDTQYF | TGTGCCAGTAGTGCCAGACACCCAGATACGCAGTATTTT
NA | TRBJ1-1 | TRBV5-1 | once | CASSEFQQGGFTEAFF | TGCGCCAGCAGCGAATTCCAACAGGGCGGGTTCACTGAAGCTTTCTTT
NA | TRBJ1-1 | TRBV6-5 | NA | CASSSSMNTEAFF | TGTGCCAGCAGTTCATCCATGAACACTGAAGCTTTCTTT
NA | TRBJ1-1 | TRBV5-6 | NA | CASSLVTSGGGTEAFF | TGTGCCAGCAGCTTGGTAACATCGGGTGGGGGGACTGAAGCTTTCTTT
NA | TRBJ1-1 | TRBV5-4 | NA | CASSLSRAMNTEAFF | TGTGCCAGCAGCTTATCGCGAGCGATGAACACTGAAGCTTTCTTT
NA | TRBJ2-4 | TRBV4-1 | NA | CASSHGTFAKNIQYF | TGCGCCAGCAGCCACGGGACATTCGCCAAAAACATTCAGTACTTC
NA | TRBJ1-5 | TRBV3-1/TRBV3-2 | NA | CASSQDRNQPQHF | TGTGCCAGCAGCCAAGACCGGAATCAGCCCCAGCATTTT
TRBD1 | TRBJ1-3 | TRBV29-1 | NA | CSVITGASGNTIYF | TGCAGCGTTATAACAGGGGCCTCTGGAAACACCATATATTTT
TRBD2 | TRBJ2-7 | TRBV4-1 | NA | CASSPHSGGAVEQYF | TGCGCCAGCAGCCCCCACAGCGGGGGGGCGGTCGAGCAGTACTTC
TRBD1 | TRBJ1-6 | TRBV6-5 | NA | CAITNLPTGGSPLHF | TGTGCCATCACCAACCTACCGACAGGGGGATCACCCCTCCACTTT
NA | TRBJ2-7 | TRBV3-1/TRBV3-2 | NA | CASSQEDSYEQYF | TGTGCCAGCAGCCAAGAGGACAGCTACGAGCAGTACTTC
NA | TRBJ2-2 | TRBV21-1 | NA | CASSKVRGGELFF | TGTGCCAGCAGCAAAGTTAGGGGCGGGGAGCTGTTTTTT
NA | TRBJ1-2 | TRBV28 | NA | CASSPSGVGGYTF | TGTGCCAGCAGTCCCTCAGGGGTGGGTGGCTACACCTTC
TRBD2 | TRBJ2-7 | TRBV6-5 | NA | CASVWTSGEDEQYF | TGTGCCAGCGTGTGGACTAGCGGGGAGGACGAGCAGTACTTC
TRBD1 | TRBJ1-4 | TRBV11-2 | NA | CASSPTANRGYEKLFF | TGTGCCAGCAGCCCCACCGCGAACAGGGGCTATGAAAAACTGTTTTTT
TRBD2 | TRBJ2-3 | TRBV11-2 | NA | CASRNSGGAADTQYF | TGTGCCAGCAGAAATAGCGGGGGGGCGGCAGATACGCAGTATTTT
TRBD2 | TRBJ2-5 | TRBV11-3 | few | CASSPTSGGSQETQYF | TGTGCCAGCAGCCCAACTAGCGGGGGGTCCCAAGAGACCCAGTACTTC
NA | TRBJ2-1 | TRBV4-1 | NA | CASGQASSYNEQFF | TGCGCCAGCGGTCAGGCGAGCTCCTACAATGAGCAGTTCTTC
NA | TRBJ2-2 | TRBV12-5 | few | CASGSRGSNTGELFF | TGTGCTAGTGGCTCTAGGGGGTCAAACACCGGGGAGCTGTTTTTT
TRBD1 | TRBJ1-2 | TRBV2 | NA | CASTPDRTNYGYTF | TGTGCCAGCACCCCGGACAGGACAAACTATGGCTACACCTTC
TRBD1 | TRBJ1-2 | TRBV5-1 | few | CASSSEDRGQLGYTF | TGCGCCAGCAGCTCGGAGGACAGGGGGCAGCTTGGCTACACCTTC
TRBD1 | TRBJ1-3 | TRBV11-3 | few | CASSLRQGAIGGNTIYF | TGTGCCAGCAGCTTAAGGCAGGGGGCGATCGGGGGAAACACCATATATTTT
NA | TRBJ2-1 | TRBV5-1 | NA | CASKGRGKGDEQFF | TGCGCCAGCAAGGGCCGGGGAAAAGGCGATGAGCAGTTCTTC
NA | TRBJ2-2 | TRBV19 | few | CASSPTSKAGELFF | TGTGCCAGTAGTCCCACTAGTAAGGCCGGGGAGCTGTTTTTT
TRBD1 | TRBJ1-4 | TRBV2 | NA | CASFPGQGAEGGNEKLFF | TGTGCCAGCTTTCCGGGACAGGGGGCTGAGGGCGGTAATGAAAAACTGTTTTTT
TRBD1 | TRBJ2-2 | TRBV5-1 | NA | CASSRQGPNTGELFF | TGCGCCAGCAGTCGACAGGGCCCAAACACCGGGGAGCTGTTTTTT
NA | TRBJ2-3 | TRBV7-6 | NA | CASSLAAARTDTQYF | TGTGCCAGCAGCTTAGCAGCCGCTAGGACAGATACGCAGTATTTT
TRBD2 | TRBJ2-7 | TRBV5-4 | NA | CASSLADGLAGGFSSYEQYF | TGTGCCAGCAGCTTGGCCGATGGGCTAGCGGGGGGTTTTAGCTCCTACGAGCAGTACTTC
NA | TRBJ1-3 | TRBV19 | NA | CASKTVWSGNTIYF | TGTGCCAGCAAAACTGTTTGGTCTGGAAACACCATATATTTT
NA | TRBJ1-1 | TRBV5-1 | NA | CASSHRPQGGQDTEAFF | TGCGCCAGCAGCCACCGCCCGCAGGGTGGGCAAGACACTGAAGCTTTCTTT